A few counts support the clone carrying this T cell receptor beta chain. This entry comes from a study of blood T cell repertoires in COVID-19. About the research overall: From the United States, Italy and Spain came samples of acute and convalescent COVID-19.

From germline, CDR1 is MGHRA and CDR2 YSYEKL. V shed 1 base and J 4 bases; nucleotides not matched to a gene: 5. The CDR3 runs 15 residues. Some clones are missing from TCRdb's copy, which holds only in-frame ones; the method was immunoSEQ multiplex PCR. The sample lists some 160,000 clones, over 70% occurring once. Grouping used clinical history reported by participants in a survey and questionnaire. Cohort 3 donors counted as recovered after two negative PCRs, clearance, or resolved symptoms. This chain links TRBV4-1 with TRBJ2-7, with 9 nucleotides matching TRBD1. Sample: PBMCs or T cells enriched from blood (not recorded which). The clonotype originates from a woman aged 55-70 years who had recovered from COVID-19. CDR3 coding DNA: TGCGCCAGCAGCCAAGGGACACAGGGGGCATACGAGCAGTACTTC. This sequence encodes CASSQGTQGAYEQYF.